This T cell receptor delta chain derives from a study of gamma-delta T cells after stem cell transplantation. V trimming: 0 bases; J trimming: 2 bases; junction bases outside the gene matches: 13. This CDR3 has 21 residues. Germline CDR1 and CDR2: GEAIGNYY and EKD. TCRdb re-identified clones in the RT-PCR reads via CATT. The sample gives about 1,600 delta-chain clones, roughly 8.2% of which show up once; over 40% is in the top ten. With respect to this clone: A read error is possible here, since a much larger clone lies one base away.

This chain joins TRDV2 and TRDJ3, with TRDD3 matching 9 bases. The source material was gamma-delta T cells. This receptor was taken from a human donor. It is not recorded whose cells these are; they may come from a transplant donor. CDR3 DNA sequence: TGTGCCTGTGACACCGGCTGGGGTGGGGGATATAGCCCCTGGGACACCCGACAGATGTTTTTC. It yields the protein CACDTGWGGGYSPWDTRQMFF.